The clone carrying this TCR beta chain was seen a handful of times. This specimen belongs to a study of T-cell memory formation after mild COVID-19. Germline-derived CDR1 and CDR2 are SGHDN and FVKESK. This CDR3 contains 15 residues. Trimming removed 0 bases at V and 5 bases at J, with 11 bases between. In TCRdb, the 5' RACE reads were re-called with MiXCR into one record per CDR3 protein. Of about 560,000 distinct CDR3 sequences listed, roughly 20% are singletons. The receptor's source is an adult woman who had mild COVID-19 (a few samples of this study predate the infection). Cell type and time point are not known. The genes are TRBV14 and TRBJ2-1; D not certain. Specimen: PBMCs or a T cell subset sorted from them (not recorded which). The CDR3 reads CASSQDRKLHNEQFF. CDR3 in DNA: TGTGCCAGCAGCCAAGATCGTAAGCTACACAATGAGCAGTTCTTC.